The 14 T cell receptor beta chains reported below all come from one sample, sequenced in a study of response to subunit inactivated influenza vaccine. MiXCR, run by TCRdb on the RT-PCR reads, gives a single entry per CDR3 protein. The sample contains roughly 780,000 distinct CDR3 sequences, under 20% of which appear only once. The sequenced sample was PBMCs from blood, obtained more than 4 days after vaccination. These receptors all stem from a man in his fifties who received an inactivated influenza vaccine.

J is TRBJ2-7 and V is TRBV6-5; TRBD1 might be the D (5 bases). The germline gives CDR1 MNHEY, CDR2 SVGAGI. The V gene lost 2 bases and the J gene lost 2 bases, with 10 bases spanning the gap. The CDR3 is 14 amino acids. DNA of the CDR3: TGTGCCAGCAGTTACGCGCCGACAGCCTACGAGCAGTACTTC. This gives the protein CASSYAPTAYEQYF.

This clonotype was detected a few times. The rearrangement links TRBV3-1 to TRBJ2-5, with D possibly matching TRBD1 (5 bases). The CDR3 has 15 residues. Germline V gene sequence: CDR1 LGHDT, CDR2 YNNKEL (reference sequence). Trimming took off 3 bases at V and 4 bases at J, with 15 bases between the two ends. CDR3 region: CASSHMGARGETQYF. The CDR3, as DNA: TGTGCCAGCAGCCACATGGGTGCAAGGGGAGAGACCCAGTACTTC.

This clonotype was counted a few times. This chain's CDR3 is CASSLAGQVYNEQFF. The CDR3 DNA reads as TGTGCCAGCAGCTTAGCGGGACAGGTGTACAATGAGCAGTTCTTC. The V call is TRBV7-2, the J call TRBJ2-1; 8 bases fit TRBD1. The CDR3 is 15 amino acids. J lost 4 bases, V lost 0 bases, and 2 bases had no gene match. Germline CDR1 and CDR2: SGHTA and FQGNSA.

This clonotype showed up just a few times. J is TRBJ2-7 and V is TRBV6-5; tentatively, D is TRBD1 (6 bases). CDR1 is MNHEY, CDR2 SVGAGI, per germline. The length of the CDR3 is 15 residues. The V gene lost 0 bases and the J gene lost 3 bases, with 12 bases spanning the gap. The DNA of the CDR3 is TGTGCCAGCAGTTACTCGCTCGGGACAATCTACGAGCAGTACTTC. It translates to CASSYSLGTIYEQYF.

The chain carries TRBV10-3 and TRBJ2-3; D unresolved. The CDR3 spans 13 residues. CDR1 and CDR2 (germline): ENHRY, SYGVKD. Trimming stripped 0 bases from V and 5 bases from J, with 6 bases between. This CDR3 reads CAISESPLDTQYF. The DNA of the CDR3 is TGTGCCATCAGTGAGTCCCCGTTAGATACGCAGTATTTT.

This clonotype has more than one count but fewer than ten. This rearrangement joins TRBV5-6 to TRBJ1-5; D gene unclear. From germline, CDR1 is SGHDT and CDR2 YYEEEE. The length of the CDR3 is 15 residues. The ends were cut back, 2 bases at V and 2 bases at J, with 11 bases in the middle. CDR3 DNA sequence: TGTGCCAGCAGCTTATCTGGGCTGGGCAATCAGCCCCAGCATTTT. Protein product: CASSLSGLGNQPQHF.

The J gene is TRBJ1-1, the V gene TRBV6-5; D perhaps matches TRBD1 (6 bases). Germline V gives CDR1 MNHEY, CDR2 SVGAGI. CDR3 length equals 15 residues. With 2 bases removed from V and 0 bases from J, the gap between germline ends came to 10 bases. For the CDR3, the DNA is TGTGCCAGCAGTTACGTTGGGGGCCTGAACACTGAAGCTTTCTTT. The encoded protein is CASSYVGGLNTEAFF.

The chain combines TRBV6-2 or TRBV6-3 with TRBJ2-7, with 8 bases fitting TRBD1. From germline, CDR1 is MNHEY and CDR2 SVGEGT. The CDR3 extends over 15 amino acids. Trimming removed 6 bases from V and 3 bases from J; junction bases left unmatched: 10. The CDR3 reads CASRQGQGQNYEQYF. CDR3 nucleotide sequence: TGTGCCAGCAGACAAGGACAGGGACAAAACTACGAGCAGTACTTC.

The chain joins TRBV6-2 or TRBV6-3 to TRBJ2-7; 7 bases map to TRBD2. The CDR3 has 15 amino acids. Germline V gene data show CDR1 as MNHEY and CDR2 as SVGEGT. V lost 2 bases, J lost 2 bases, and 6 bases stayed unmatched. The CDR3 spells CASSYGGGTTYEQYF. CDR3 nucleotide sequence: TGTGCCAGCAGTTACGGGGGAGGGACCACCTACGAGCAGTACTTC.

This clonotype was seen more than once but under ten times. V usage is TRBV20-1 and J usage is TRBJ1-2, with D possibly matching TRBD1 (5 bases). The CDR3 is 13 residues long. V was shortened by 3 bases and J by 3 bases, with 11 bases between the two germline ends. The V gene's germline CDR1 is DFQATT and CDR2 SNEGSKA (reference sequence). For the CDR3, the DNA is TGCAGTGCTAGGAAGAGGGGACACTATGGCTACACCTTC. Its translation: CSARKRGHYGYTF.

This clonotype was seen at least ten times. This sequence joins TRBV7-9 and TRBJ2-4; 11 bases are a match to TRBD1. There are 15 residues in the CDR3. Trimming removed 4 bases from V and 5 bases from J; junction bases left unmatched: 4. In germline, CDR1 is SEHNR, CDR2 FQNEAQ (reference sequence). The CDR3: CASSWDRGDQNIQYF. Written as DNA, the CDR3 is TGTGCCAGCAGCTGGGACAGGGGGGACCAAAACATTCAGTACTTC.

The V gene is TRBV20-1, the J gene TRBJ2-3; 10 nucleotides align to TRBD2. Germline-derived CDR1 and CDR2 are DFQATT and SNEGSKA (reference sequence). The CDR3 runs 14 residues. V lost 3 bases, J lost 6 bases, and 6 bases stayed unmatched. DNA for the CDR3: TGCAGTGCTAGTAGGCTAGCGGGAGTTGATACGCAGTATTTT. Amino acids: CSASRLAGVDTQYF.

This clonotype came up a few times. This rearrangement joins TRBV20-1 to TRBJ1-5, with a weak D call TRBD1 (5 bases). V lost 4 bases, J lost 6 bases, and 13 bases lay in between. Germline CDR1 is DFQATT and CDR2 is SNEGSKA (reference sequence). The CDR3 is made up of 13 amino acids. The CDR3, as DNA: TGCAGTGCTACGCAGGGCACCACTCAGCCCCAGCATTTT. As protein: CSATQGTTQPQHF.

The chain uses TRBV7-8 and TRBJ2-1, with TRBD2 identical over 7 bases. The CDR3 extends over 15 amino acids. The junction had 6 bases not matched to a gene; V was cut back by 3 bases and J by 4 bases. Looked up from germline, CDR1 is SGHVS and CDR2 is FQNEAQ. The CDR3 region is CASSFSPGGYNEQFF. The CDR3 bases are TGTGCCAGCAGCTTTTCACCGGGGGGATACAATGAGCAGTTCTTC.